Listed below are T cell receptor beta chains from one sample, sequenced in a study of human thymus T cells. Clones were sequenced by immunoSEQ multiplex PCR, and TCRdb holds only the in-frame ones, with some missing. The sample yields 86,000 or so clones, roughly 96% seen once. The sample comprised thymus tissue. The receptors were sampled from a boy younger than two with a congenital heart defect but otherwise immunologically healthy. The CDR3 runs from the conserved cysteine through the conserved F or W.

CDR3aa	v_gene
CASSLGHPGLTGFPDVLTF	TRBV27
CASSSRDCPYEQYF	TRBV11-3
CASSVGQGGGYEQFF	TRBV7-2
CAIKTGVGYTF	TRBV10-2
CASSLPGQGSGEQFF	TRBV27
CASSQEVGTSGRAYNEQFF	TRBV4-1
CASSLTSECTDTQYF	TRBV2
CASSQDRSPPAPANYGYTF	TRBV4-3
CASSPPPDRQETQYF	TRBV18
CASSSPRGELGYTF	TRBV11-2
CASSCLPAIQETQYF	TRBV5-8
CASSGPGTSGGENTGELFF	TRBV2
CASSQDILWDTEAFF	TRBV4-1
CATSRDRDGYTF	TRBV15
CASSYAPGPPYNEQFF	TRBV6-5
CATSRLDRTNQPQHF	TRBV15
CASSGEAPSSYNEQFF	TRBV6-4
CASSQGRSRDSSYEQYF	TRBV4-1
CASNGDRGNQPQHF	TRBV25-1
CASSERREKGGQETQYF	TRBV6-1
CASSLVFGRTLTNTGELFF	TRBV7-2
CATSGAGLDGYTF	TRBV15
CASSLGGHDYYGYTF	TRBV5-6
CASSLGTSGGTDTQYF	TRBV5-1
CASSHKREGLTGANVLTF	TRBV14
CASTQLRGSPNEKLFF	TRBV19
CASSLEDRGGKEQYF	TRBV7-9
CASSSTSISGLHEQYF	TRBV5-1
CASGRRGETQYF	TRBV2
CASSRDFPANEQFF	TRBV7-2
CAWTQTGRFLDYGYTF	TRBV30
CASSLITAPSSYEQYF	TRBV28
CASSLLWRGAGNEQYF	TRBV5-1
CAISGAGGSYEQYF	TRBV10-3
CASSERPGYSNQPQHF	TRBV2
CASSQETDTQYF	TRBV4-1
CASTDGGGITEAFF	TRBV10-2
CASSTDARVHGLGEAFF	TRBV19
CASSLGTGDPRNYGYTF	TRBV28
CASSEYGGTPSGNTIYF	TRBV25-1
CASSSQDRDVTGNTIYF	TRBV11-2
CASSPDSEPGGYTF	TRBV18
CASSCDIQEQYF	TRBV2
CASSGGGTNEKLFF	TRBV5-1
CASSWGSYGQPEKLFF	TRBV28
CASMSGTGRRYEQYF	TRBV2
CASSFRGNNTEAFF	TRBV28
CASSSEQGGRGNQPQHF	TRBV7-8